A selection of T cell receptor beta chains follows, all from one sample in a study of shared clonotypes between healthy human individuals. Only in-frame clones appear in the TCRdb table, and some are missing; sequencing was by immunoSEQ multiplex PCR. The table records hundreds of thousands of clones, under 80% of them present only once. Material for sequencing was memory CD4+ T cells sorted from blood. The receptors come from a woman aged 25 to 39 in good health. Both conserved end residues are part of each CDR3. A D gene is named only where the DNA matches it firmly. Rows may omit the clone size; those that give it use once, few, many or a size class.

J	D	size	V	DNA	CDR3
TRBJ2-5	NA	few	TRBV19	TGTGCCAGTAGTTATGTCGGAGAGAGGGAGACCCAGTACTTC	CASSYVGERETQYF
TRBJ1-2	NA	NA	TRBV2	TGTGCCAGCAGTGTACTTGCGCAGACAAACTATGGCTACACCTTC	CASSVLAQTNYGYTF
TRBJ2-7	TRBD2	once	TRBV11-2	TGTGCCAGCACCCTAGGGCTAGCGGGATTGGAGCAGTACTTC	CASTLGLAGLEQYF
TRBJ2-1	TRBD2	NA	TRBV5-8	TGTGCCAGCAGCTTACTAGCGGGAGCGGTCAATGAGCAGTTCTTC	CASSLLAGAVNEQFF
TRBJ1-5	NA	NA	TRBV9	TGTGCCAGCAGCGTAGGGTTGAGTTATCAGCCCCAGCATTTT	CASSVGLSYQPQHF
TRBJ2-1	TRBD1	NA	TRBV10-2	TGCGCCAGCAGTCACCTCGGGACAGGGCAGTTCTTC	CASSHLGTGQFF
TRBJ2-7	TRBD2	NA	TRBV30	TGTGCCTGGAGAAAAGGCGGGAGCAGGGCCGAGCAGTACTTC	CAWRKGGSRAEQYF
TRBJ1-5	TRBD1	NA	TRBV7-2	TGTGCCAGCAGTACGACAGGGTCTAGCAATCAGCCCCAGCATTTT	CASSTTGSSNQPQHF
TRBJ2-7	TRBD2	NA	TRBV28	TGTGCCAGCAGGACCGGGACTAGCGGGAGGGACGAGCAGTACTTC	CASRTGTSGRDEQYF
TRBJ1-2	NA	NA	TRBV7-2	TGTGCCAGCAGCTTAGATTGGTCTGGGAGTGGCTACACCTTC	CASSLDWSGSGYTF
TRBJ2-3	TRBD1	NA	TRBV9	TGTGCCAGCAGCGTAGTCGGGACAGGTCGGACAGATACGCAGTATTTT	CASSVVGTGRTDTQYF
TRBJ2-5	TRBD2	few	TRBV7-8	TGTGCCAGCAGCACGTCTAGCGGCGAGACCCAGTACTTC	CASSTSSGETQYF
TRBJ2-1	TRBD2	NA	TRBV7-8	TGTGCCAGCAGCTTGGCGGGAGTTCCTAGCGGGAGGGCCAGGGGCAATGAGCAGTTCTTC	CASSLAGVPSGRARGNEQFF
TRBJ2-1	TRBD1	NA	TRBV5-1	TGCGCCAGCAGCTTGGGGGACAGTCACAATGAGCAGTTCTTC	CASSLGDSHNEQFF
TRBJ2-1	NA	NA	TRBV2	TGTGCCAGCAGTGAACGGACTTACAATGAGCAGTTCTTC	CASSERTYNEQFF
TRBJ2-7	TRBD2	NA	TRBV7-8	TGTGCCAGCAGCCAGAGCGGGATTACCTACGAGCAGTACTTC	CASSQSGITYEQYF
TRBJ2-5	TRBD1	NA	TRBV30	TGTGCCTGGAGTGTACCGACAGGGGGCCTGGCTTTATACTTC	CAWSVPTGGLALYF